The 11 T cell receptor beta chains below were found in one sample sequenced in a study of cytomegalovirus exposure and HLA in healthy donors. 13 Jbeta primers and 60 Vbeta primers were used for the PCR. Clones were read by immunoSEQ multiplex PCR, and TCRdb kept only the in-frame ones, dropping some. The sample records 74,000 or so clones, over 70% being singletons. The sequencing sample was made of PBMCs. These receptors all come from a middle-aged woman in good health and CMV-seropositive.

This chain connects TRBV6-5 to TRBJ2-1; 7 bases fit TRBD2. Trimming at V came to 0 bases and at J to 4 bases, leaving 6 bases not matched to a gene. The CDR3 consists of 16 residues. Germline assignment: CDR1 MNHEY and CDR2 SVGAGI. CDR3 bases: TGTGCCAGCAGTTACTCGGGACTAATGGGGTACAATGAGCAGTTCTTC. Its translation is CASSYSGLMGYNEQFF.

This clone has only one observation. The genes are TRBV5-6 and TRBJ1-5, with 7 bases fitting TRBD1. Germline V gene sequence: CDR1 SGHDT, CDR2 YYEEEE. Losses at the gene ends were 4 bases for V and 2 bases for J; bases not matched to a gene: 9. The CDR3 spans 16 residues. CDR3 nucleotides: TGTGCCAGCAGCCTAAACAGGGGATGGGGCAATCAGCCCCAGCATTTT. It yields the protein CASSLNRGWGNQPQHF.

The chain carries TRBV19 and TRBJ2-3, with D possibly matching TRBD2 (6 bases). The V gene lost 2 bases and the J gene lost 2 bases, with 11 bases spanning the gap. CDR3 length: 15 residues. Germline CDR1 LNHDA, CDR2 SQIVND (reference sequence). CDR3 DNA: TGTGCCAGTAGTATACGCGGGACTCCCACAGATACGCAGTATTTT. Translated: CASSIRGTPTDTQYF. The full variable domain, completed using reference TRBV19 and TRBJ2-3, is DGGITQSPKYLFRKEGQNVTLSCEQNLNHDAMYWYRQDPGQGLRLIYYSQIVNDFQKGDIAEGYSVSREKKESFPLTVTSAQKNPTAFYLCASSIRGTPTDTQYFGPGTRLTVL.

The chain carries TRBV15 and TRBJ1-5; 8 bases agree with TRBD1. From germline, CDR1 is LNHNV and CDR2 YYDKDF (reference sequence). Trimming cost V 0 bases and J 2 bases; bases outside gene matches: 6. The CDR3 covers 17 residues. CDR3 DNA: TGTGCCACCAGCAGAGATCTATGGGGACAGGGCAATCAGCCCCAGCATTTT. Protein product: CATSRDLWGQGNQPQHF.

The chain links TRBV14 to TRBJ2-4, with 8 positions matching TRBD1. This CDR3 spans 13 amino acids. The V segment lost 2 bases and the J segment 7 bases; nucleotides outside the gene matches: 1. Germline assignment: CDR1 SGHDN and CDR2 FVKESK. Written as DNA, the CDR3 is TGTGCCAGCAGCCAAACAGGGGGGAACATTCAGTACTTC. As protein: CASSQTGGNIQYF.

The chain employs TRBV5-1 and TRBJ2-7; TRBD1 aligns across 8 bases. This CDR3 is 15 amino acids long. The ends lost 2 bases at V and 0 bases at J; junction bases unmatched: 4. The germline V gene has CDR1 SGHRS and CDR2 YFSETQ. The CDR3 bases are TGCGCCAGCAGCTTAGACAGGGGAAACTCCTACGAGCAGTACTTC. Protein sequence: CASSLDRGNSYEQYF.

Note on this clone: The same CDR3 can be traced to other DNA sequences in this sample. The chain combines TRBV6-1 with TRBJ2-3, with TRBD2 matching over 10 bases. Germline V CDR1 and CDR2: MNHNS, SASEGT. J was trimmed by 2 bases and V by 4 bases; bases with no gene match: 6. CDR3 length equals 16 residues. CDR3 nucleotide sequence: TGTGCCAGCAGTGGTTCTAGCGGGAGAGCCACAGATACGCAGTATTTT. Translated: CASSGSSGRATDTQYF.

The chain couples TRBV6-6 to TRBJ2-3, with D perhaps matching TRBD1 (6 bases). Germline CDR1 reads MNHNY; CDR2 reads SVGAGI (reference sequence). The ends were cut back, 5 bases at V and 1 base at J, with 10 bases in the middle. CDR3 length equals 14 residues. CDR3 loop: CASSTRTGTDTQYF. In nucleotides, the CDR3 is TGTGCCAGCAGTACCCGGACAGGCACAGATACGCAGTATTTT.

The CDR3 nucleotides are TGTGCCAGCAGTGGCGGACAGGGTACCTACAATGAGCAGTTCTTC. This encodes CASSGGQGTYNEQFF. This sequence joins TRBV28 and TRBJ2-1; the match to TRBD1 covers 8 bases. CDR3 size: 15 residues. CDR1 is MDHEN and CDR2 is SYDVKM in the germline V gene. Unmatched junction bases numbered 5, after V lost 5 bases and J lost 2 bases. The full variable domain, its missing parts supplied by reference TRBV28 and TRBJ2-1, is DVKVTQSSRYLVKRTGEKVFLECVQDMDHENMFWYRQDPGLGLRLIYFSYDVKMKEKGDIPEGYSVSREKKERFSLILESASTNQTSMYLCASSGGQGTYNEQFFGPGTRLTVL.

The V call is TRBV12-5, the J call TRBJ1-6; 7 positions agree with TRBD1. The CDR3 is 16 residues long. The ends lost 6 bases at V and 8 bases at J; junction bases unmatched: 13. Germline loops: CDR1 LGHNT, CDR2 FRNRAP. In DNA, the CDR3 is TGTGCTAGTGGAACGTGGCCCGACAGGGTGGATTCACCCCTCCACTTT. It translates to CASGTWPDRVDSPLHF.

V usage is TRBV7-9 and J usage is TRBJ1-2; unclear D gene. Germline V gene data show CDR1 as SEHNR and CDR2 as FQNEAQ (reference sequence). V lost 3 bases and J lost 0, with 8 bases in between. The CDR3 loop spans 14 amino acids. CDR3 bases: TGTGCCAGCAGCTTGAGGTTCCCTAACTATGGCTACACCTTC. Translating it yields CASSLRFPNYGYTF.